Listed here are 15 T cell receptor beta chains from one sample, sequenced in a study of cytomegalovirus exposure and HLA in healthy donors. PCR primers comprised 60 Vbeta and 13 Jbeta primers. The repertoire was sequenced with immunoSEQ multiplex PCR; TCRdb's copy has only in-frame clones and lacks some. The data contain 250,000 to 350,000 clones, roughly 89% of them singletons. The specimen was PBMCs. These receptors all come from a man aged 35 to 55 in good health and CMV-seropositive.

On this clone itself: Germline and junction disagree at one end, which may indicate a read error. The genes are TRBV7-9 and TRBJ1-6, with a possible D match to TRBD1 (6 bases). The CDR3 runs to 13 residues. Germline CDR1 SEHNR, CDR2 FQNEAQ (reference sequence). DNA for the CDR3: TGTGCCAGCAGCCCCAGAGGGGACACCGGTACCGACTTT. This codes for CASSPRGDTGTDF.

The chain couples TRBV5-1 to TRBJ2-3, with 8 bases matching TRBD1. Germline CDR1 SGHRS, CDR2 YFSETQ. V shed 0 bases and J 0 bases; nucleotides not matched to a gene: 6. The CDR3 consists of 17 residues. The CDR3 DNA reads as TGCGCCAGCAGCTTGGTTCAGGGGGCCTCAAGCACAGATACGCAGTATTTT. Translating it yields CASSLVQGASSTDTQYF.

This sequence joins TRBV28 and TRBJ2-7; D remains ambiguous. The CDR3 has 11 residues. The germline CDR1 and CDR2 sequences are MDHEN and SYDVKM. The V end lost 6 bases, the J end lost 6 bases, and 9 bases lay between the germline ends. The CDR3 nucleotides read TGTGCCAGCAGCCGGTTCGCCGAGCAGTACTTC. Amino acids: CASSRFAEQYF. Looking up the rest from reference TRBV28 and TRBJ2-7 gives the full variable domain: DVKVTQSSRYLVKRTGEKVFLECVQDMDHENMFWYRQDPGLGLRLIYFSYDVKMKEKGDIPEGYSVSREKKERFSLILESASTNQTSMYLCASSRFAEQYFGPGTRLTVT.

This chain links TRBV28 with TRBJ2-1; D not resolved. Trimming pared 1 base from V and 6 bases from J, leaving 16 bases between. Germline lookup yields CDR1 MDHEN and CDR2 SYDVKM. The CDR3 contains 16 residues. This CDR3 is CASSLLAVKTINEQFF. CDR3 in DNA: TGTGCCAGCAGTTTATTGGCAGTTAAAACAATCAATGAGCAGTTCTTC.

J is TRBJ2-1 and V is TRBV4-1, with 7 bases that match TRBD2. CDR1 and CDR2 from the germline V gene are MGHRA and YSYEKL. The J segment lost 4 bases and the V segment lost 5 bases, leaving 8 bases of the junction unmatched. The CDR3 contains 15 residues. The DNA for the CDR3 is TGCGCCAGCAGCTACGTAGCGGGCCCGTACAATGAGCAGTTCTTC. This encodes CASSYVAGPYNEQFF.

Written as DNA, the CDR3 is TGTGCCAGCAGCTCCCAGGGGGGCGCCGACTTCGGAGAGACCCAGTACTTC. Its translation: CASSSQGGADFGETQYF. V usage is TRBV5-4 and J usage is TRBJ2-5; tentative D call: TRBD1 (7 bases). The CDR3 sequence is 17 residues long. V gave up 3 bases and J gave up 4 bases, with 22 bases separating them. Germline-derived CDR1 and CDR2 are SGHNT and YYREEE (reference sequence). The whole variable domain, filled in from reference TRBV5-4 and TRBJ2-5, reads ETGVTQSPTHLIKTRGQQVTLRCSSQSGHNTVSWYQQALGQGPQFIFQYYREEENGRGNFPPRFSGLQFPNYSSELNVNALELDDSALYLCASSSQGGADFGETQYFGPGTRLLVL.

The DNA for the CDR3 is TGTGCCAGCAGTTCGCGGGACCTGAACTATGGCTACACCTTC. Translation gives CASSSRDLNYGYTF. This sequence joins TRBV27 and TRBJ1-2; a possible D gene is TRBD1 (5 bases). V lost 4 bases, J lost 2 bases, and 11 bases lay in between. The CDR3 has 14 residues. Germline V CDR1 and CDR2: MNHEY, SMNVEV (reference sequence).

This rearrangement joins TRBV5-6 to TRBJ2-2, with a weak D call TRBD2 (5 bases). Per the germline V gene, CDR1 is SGHDT and CDR2 is YYEEEE. Trimming removed 3 bases at V and 5 bases at J, with 23 bases between. This CDR3 is built from 18 residues. CDR3 residues: CASSSERKALRSTGELFF. Written as DNA, the CDR3 is TGTGCCAGCAGCTCGGAGCGGAAGGCTTTACGGTCGACCGGGGAGCTGTTTTTT.

The chain combines TRBV7-2 with TRBJ2-7; no firm D call. The CDR3 totals 13 residues. In germline, CDR1 is SGHTA, CDR2 FQGNSA. V shed 5 bases and J shed 3 bases, with 11 bases lying between them. DNA for the CDR3: TGTGCCAGCAGCCGCGAAGCTAGCTACGAGCAGTACTTC. Translating it yields CASSREASYEQYF. Full variable domain (rest looked up from reference TRBV7-2 and TRBJ2-7): GAGVSQSPSNKVTEKGKDVELRCDPISGHTALYWYRQSLGQGLEFLIYFQGNSAPDKSGLPSDRFSAERTGGSVSTLTIQRTQQEDSAVYLCASSREASYEQYFGPGTRLTVT.

This sequence joins TRBV29-1 and TRBJ1-1, with TRBD1 matching 8 bases. The CDR3 has 14 residues. V was pared by 4 bases and J by 3 bases, with 7 bases of the junction left unmatched. Germline V gives CDR1 SQVTM, CDR2 ANQGSEA. DNA of the CDR3: TGCAGCGTTGGGCTTCAGGGGGCTTACACTGAAGCTTTCTTT. Residues: CSVGLQGAYTEAFF. Looking up the rest from reference TRBV29-1 and TRBJ1-1 gives the full variable domain: SAVISQKPSRDICQRGTSLTIQCQVDSQVTMMFWYRQQPGQSLTLIATANQGSEATYESGFVIDKFPISRPNLTFSTLTVSNMSPEDSSIYLCSVGLQGAYTEAFFGQGTRLTVV.

The chain recombines TRBV2 with TRBJ2-6, with 7 bases aligning to TRBD1. V shed 10 bases, J shed 1 base, and the junction held 10 bases outside the gene matches. Germline CDR1 reads SNHLY; CDR2 reads FYNNEI. There are 16 residues in the CDR3. Here the CDR3 reads CATLVDRYSGANVLTF. CDR3 DNA: TGTGCCACCCTTGTGGACAGGTATTCTGGGGCCAACGTCCTGACTTTC.

The rearrangement links TRBV5-6 to TRBJ2-3, with TRBD2 identical over 10 bases. The CDR3 contains 17 residues. The V segment lost 4 bases and the J segment 3 bases; nucleotides outside the gene matches: 11. Germline CDR1 SGHDT, CDR2 YYEEEE. CDR3 loop: CASSHEGALAGTDTQYF. The CDR3 DNA reads TGTGCCAGCAGCCATGAAGGAGCACTAGCGGGGACAGATACGCAGTATTTT.

The table lists this clone with a count of one. The chain has TRBV5-1 and TRBJ1-4; TRBD1 matches 8 bases. CDR1 SGHRS and CDR2 YFSETQ come from the germline V gene. V trimming: 4 bases; J trimming: 7 bases; junction bases outside the gene matches: 6. CDR3 length equals 14 residues. CDR3 coding DNA: TGCGCCAGCAGCCTACCAGGGGGCGGTGAAAAACTGTTTTTT. Encoded protein: CASSLPGGGEKLFF.

This clone was counted only a few times. The V and J genes are TRBV6-6 and TRBJ2-5, with 8 positions matching TRBD1. Trimming removed 2 bases from V and 5 bases from J; junction bases left unmatched: 7. The CDR3 contains 15 residues. CDR1 is MNHNY, CDR2 SVGAGI, per germline (reference sequence). The CDR3 DNA reads as TGTGCCAGCAGTTACCGGGACAGGTTCCCGGAGACCCAGTACTTC. This translates into CASSYRDRFPETQYF.

The V gene is TRBV2, the J gene TRBJ2-3; 8 bases are shared with TRBD2. This CDR3 is built from 17 residues. Germline CDR1 is SNHLY and CDR2 is FYNNEI. With V trimmed by 0 bases and J by 4 bases, 9 bases remained unmatched. The CDR3 protein is CASSEASIGTRPDTQYF. As DNA, the CDR3 is TGTGCCAGCAGTGAAGCGAGTATCGGGACTAGACCAGATACGCAGTATTTT.